This section outlines one T cell receptor beta chain sequence together with its context. Its recognized antigen is unknown. Per-base quality was not reported, and no clone a single base away is much larger than it. The data stem from a study of CD8+ T cells in alopecia areata (dated by TCRdb to 2016 to 2019). Looking at the study overall: Treated patients were enrolled in an open-label pilot trial of oral tofacitinib, 5 to 10 mg twice daily, for moderate-to-severe alopecia areata. Patients stayed on tofacitinib for 6 to 18 months and then had 6 months of follow-up off drug so that delayed response and recurrence could be assessed. In treated patients, disease severity was measured using the SALT score, which gives the percentage of scalp surface area affected. The study used high-throughput TCRbeta sequencing to examine T cell clonal expansion in alopecia areata, in both the C3H/HeJ mouse model and human patients. Human TCRbeta sequencing covered scalp tissue and sorted CD4+ and CD8+ peripheral blood T cells from patchy and totalis/universalis alopecia areata patients and healthy controls. Tofacitinib-treated patients had biopsies at baseline and at 4 and 24 weeks of treatment, with a later scalp biopsy in several patients. Scalp clonality was compared across normal scalp (n=4), patchy alopecia areata scalp (n=8), and alopecia totalis/universalis scalp (n=8). The RNA source kit depended on sample type: the PAXgene miRNA kit for fixed scalp, the miRNeasy kit for PBMCs, and the RNeasy kit for mouse skin. TCRbeta CDR3 regions were amplified by immunoSEQ multiplex PCR with 35 Vbeta forward and 13 Jbeta reverse primers.

The library was produced with the immunoSEQ multiplex PCR assay. To provide template for TCR sequencing, every sample had RNA extracted and reverse transcribed into cDNA. First-strand cDNA was synthesized using SuperScript III with a 2:1 mix of oligo-dT and random hexamers. A synthetic immune receptor repertoire was used to assess amplification bias, and residual bias was removed computationally. As for the authors' bioinformatics: Raw reads were preprocessed for error removal, and CDR3 was defined according to IMGT conventions as running from the conserved cysteine to phenylalanine. Clonality was calculated as 1 minus Shannon entropy normalized by log2 of the number of productive unique TCRs. Scalp TCRbeta sequences were cross-referenced with sorted blood CD4 and CD8 repertoires so that the CD4 or CD8 identity of scalp clones could be inferred. TCRdb obtained this table from immuneACCESS and retained in-frame rearrangements with V and J assigned. These tables miss some clones; where compared with another copy, unresolved V genes account for less than half of the shortfall, and the remainder is unexplained. V and J calls and clone size are as listed in that table; D and trimming were resolved from the DNA. The sample profile shows 110,000 or so clones; 56% of them were found once. The ten largest clones add up to under 3.5% of the sample.

Points the paper makes about the study in general: Scalp TCR repertoire analysis is complicated because resident alphabeta T cells in normal human skin are also sequenced, whereas mouse skin is dominated by gammadelta T cells. Scalp clonality and the number of expanded CD8+ clones among the top 100 scalp clones were significantly decreased by tofacitinib. Because the treated cohort was small and had just a single nonresponder, larger studies are needed to establish links between baseline CD8+ expansion and response. Compared with normal scalp, lesional scalp had higher clonality and more expanded CD8+ clones, particularly in alopecia totalis/universalis, a pattern that suggests antigenic drive. Many expanded lesional clones were found to persist in scalp and blood during tofacitinib treatment, and relapse after treatment cessation may be partly explained by this persistence. TCR sequences shared between patients were less clear than in mice, possibly partly because of HLA diversity in the patient population.

According to the study, the label for this sample's time point signals: about 5 months on oral tofacitinib. The sample's treatment or condition label, in plain terms: oral pan-JAK inhibitor, 5-10 mg twice daily. Lesional scalp punch biopsies and peripheral blood were collected from alopecia areata patients. After PBMCs were isolated by density centrifugation and stained for CD3, CD4 and CD8, a FACSAria was used to sort CD4+ and CD8+ T cells. The TCR originated in a human donor with alopecia areata. Here the sequenced sample was CD4+ T cells sorted from blood, taken at week 24, from a patient treated with tofacitinib.

The CDR3 is CASSPGGPTYNSPLHF. The base sequence is TGTGCCAGCAGCCCAGGGGGGCCTACCTATAATTCACCCCTCCACTTT. The rearrangement joined TRBV5-6 to TRBJ1-6; 7 of the junction bases match TRBD1. V is pruned by 4 bases and J by 2 bases, leaving 6 bases of the junction without a gene match. CDR1 and CDR2, looked up from the germline V gene, are SGHDT and YYEEEE. Taken from cysteine to phenylalanine, the CDR3 has 16 residues. Only CDR3 DNA is held: 48 bases, read in frame from base 1.